The sequence of this T cell receptor beta chain was determined in a study of control samples from healthy donors and cancer patients. Produced via immunoSEQ multiplex PCR; TCRdb's table is partial and in-frame only. The sample lists 250,000 to 300,000 clones, approximately 80% seen once, with 13% in the top ten. The CDR3 is 14 amino acids. With V trimmed by 5 bases and J by 2 bases, 6 bases remained unmatched. CDR1 and CDR2 (germline): SGHRS, YFSETQ. Sequenced material: PBMCs. The rearrangement joins TRBV5-1 to TRBJ2-5; 7 bases are shared with TRBD1. The receptor comes from a woman aged 55 to 70 with lung cancer. This CDR3 reads CASSSQGVQETQYF. The CDR3 bases are TGCGCCAGCAGTTCTCAGGGGGTTCAAGAGACCCAGTACTTC.